This TCR beta chain was found in a study of blood T cell repertoires in COVID-19. Repertoires were generated with immunoSEQ multiplex PCR, while TCRdb's copy carries only in-frame clones and drops some. The sample carries 100,000 or so clones, 75% to 90% recorded once. The CDR3 runs to 17 residues. V gave up 4 bases and J gave up 1 base; unmatched junction bases: 11. The germline gives CDR1 SGHRS, CDR2 YFSETQ. Sequencing was carried out using peripheral blood. The sequence came from a woman of 80 years or more with acute or convalescent COVID-19. This chain connects TRBV5-1 to TRBJ2-4; 7 positions match TRBD1. The CDR3, as DNA: TGCGCCAGCAGCCCGAGGTCCCAAGGGGGCGCCAAAAACATTCAGTACTTC. This gives the protein CASSPRSQGGAKNIQYF.